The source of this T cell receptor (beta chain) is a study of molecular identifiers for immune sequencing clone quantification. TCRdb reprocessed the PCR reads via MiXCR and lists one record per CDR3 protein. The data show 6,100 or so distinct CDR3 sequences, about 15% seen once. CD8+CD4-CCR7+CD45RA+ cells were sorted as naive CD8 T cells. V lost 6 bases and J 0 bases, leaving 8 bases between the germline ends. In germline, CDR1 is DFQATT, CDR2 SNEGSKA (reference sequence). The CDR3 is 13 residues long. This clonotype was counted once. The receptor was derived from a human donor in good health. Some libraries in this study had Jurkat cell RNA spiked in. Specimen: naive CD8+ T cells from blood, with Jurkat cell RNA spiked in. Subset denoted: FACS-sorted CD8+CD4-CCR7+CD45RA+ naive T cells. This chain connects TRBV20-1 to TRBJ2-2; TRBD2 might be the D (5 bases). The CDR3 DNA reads TGCAGTGCGACCGGGACGAACACCGGGGAGCTGTTTTTT. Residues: CSATGTNTGELFF.